The clone carrying this T cell receptor (beta chain) was found a few times. Its antigen remains unknown. Following extraction, RNA underwent reverse transcription to cDNA, which served as the sequencing template. Only in-frame clones appear in the TCRdb table, and some are missing; sequencing was by immunoSEQ multiplex PCR. The sample shows about 200,000 clones, 35% to 45% of them seen only once. The sample comes from a study of CD8+ T cells in alopecia areata. Broader study findings: Expanded CD8+ clones among the top 100, and scalp clonality, were significantly decreased by tofacitinib.

Treatment given: oral pan-JAK inhibitor, 5-10 mg twice daily. Patients with alopecia areata provided lesional scalp punch biopsies as well as peripheral blood. The sequence was collected from a human donor with alopecia areata. Sequenced here: CD4+ T cells sorted from blood, sampled around week 34, from a patient treated with tofacitinib.

The CDR3: CAISPLAGGSYEQYF. In DNA form, the CDR3 reads TGTGCCATCAGTCCCCTAGCGGGAGGGTCCTACGAGCAGTACTTC. The V gene is TRBV10-3, the J gene TRBJ2-7; 12 positions match TRBD2. Unmatched junction bases numbered 3, after V lost 5 bases and J lost 1 base. The CDR3 is 15 residues long. Germline CDR1 ENHRY, CDR2 SYGVKD.